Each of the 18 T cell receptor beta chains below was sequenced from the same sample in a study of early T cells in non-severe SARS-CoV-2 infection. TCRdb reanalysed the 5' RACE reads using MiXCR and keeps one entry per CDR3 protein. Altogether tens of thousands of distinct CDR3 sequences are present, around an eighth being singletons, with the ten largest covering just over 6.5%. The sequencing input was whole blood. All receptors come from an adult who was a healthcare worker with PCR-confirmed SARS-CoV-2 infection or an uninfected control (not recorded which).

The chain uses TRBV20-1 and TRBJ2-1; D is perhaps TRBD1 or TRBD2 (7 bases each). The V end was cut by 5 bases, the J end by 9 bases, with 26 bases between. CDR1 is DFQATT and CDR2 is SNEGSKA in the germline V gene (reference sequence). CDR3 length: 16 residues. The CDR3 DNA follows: TGCAGTGCTGAGAAAGGGGGGGGACAGAGTGGACCTGAGCAGTTCTTC. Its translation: CSAEKGGGQSGPEQFF.

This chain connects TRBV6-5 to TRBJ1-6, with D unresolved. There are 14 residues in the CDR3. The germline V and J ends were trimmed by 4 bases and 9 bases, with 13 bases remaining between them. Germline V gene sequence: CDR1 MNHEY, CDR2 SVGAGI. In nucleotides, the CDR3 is TGTGCCAGCAGTTTCACAGACAATGGTTCACCCCTCCACTTT. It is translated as CASSFTDNGSPLHF.

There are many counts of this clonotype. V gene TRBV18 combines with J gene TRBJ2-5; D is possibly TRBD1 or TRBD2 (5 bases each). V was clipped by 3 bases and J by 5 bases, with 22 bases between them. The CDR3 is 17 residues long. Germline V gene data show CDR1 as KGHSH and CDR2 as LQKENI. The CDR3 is CASSPFLRTGRVETQYF. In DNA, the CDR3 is TGTGCCAGCTCACCTTTCTTAAGGACTGGCAGGGTCGAGACCCAGTACTTC. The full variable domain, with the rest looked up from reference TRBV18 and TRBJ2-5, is NAGVMQNPRHLVRRRGQEARLRCSPMKGHSHVYWYRQLPEEGLKFMVYLQKENIIDESGMPKERFSAEFPKEGPSILRIQQVVRGDSAAYFCASSPFLRTGRVETQYFGPGTRLLVL.

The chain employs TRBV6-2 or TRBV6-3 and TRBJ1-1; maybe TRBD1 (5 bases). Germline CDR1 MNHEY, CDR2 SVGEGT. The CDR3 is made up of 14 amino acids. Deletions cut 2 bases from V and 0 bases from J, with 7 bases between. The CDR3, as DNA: TGTGCCAGCAGTTACAGGGGTTTGAACACTGAAGCTTTCTTT. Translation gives CASSYRGLNTEAFF.

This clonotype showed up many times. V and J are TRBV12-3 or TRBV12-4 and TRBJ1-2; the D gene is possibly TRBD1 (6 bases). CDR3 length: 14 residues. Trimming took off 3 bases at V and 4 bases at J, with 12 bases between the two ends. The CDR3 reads CASSLTGRGYGYTF. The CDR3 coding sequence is TGTGCCAGCAGTTTGACAGGAAGGGGCTATGGCTACACCTTC.

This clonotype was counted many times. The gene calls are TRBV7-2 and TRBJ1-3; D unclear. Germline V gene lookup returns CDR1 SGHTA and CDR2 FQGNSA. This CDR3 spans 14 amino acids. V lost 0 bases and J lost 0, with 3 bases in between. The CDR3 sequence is CASSLARSGNTIYF. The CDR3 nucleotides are TGTGCCAGCAGCTTAGCCCGCTCTGGAAACACCATATATTTT.

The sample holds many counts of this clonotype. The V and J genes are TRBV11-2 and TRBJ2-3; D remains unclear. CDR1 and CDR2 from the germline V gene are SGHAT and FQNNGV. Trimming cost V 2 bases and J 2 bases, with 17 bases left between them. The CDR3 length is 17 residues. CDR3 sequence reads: CASSLFLQAALTDTQYF. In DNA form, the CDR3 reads TGTGCCAGCAGCTTATTTCTCCAGGCGGCACTCACAGATACGCAGTATTTT. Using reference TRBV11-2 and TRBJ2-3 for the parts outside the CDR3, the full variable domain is EAGVAQSPRYKIIEKRQSVAFWCNPISGHATLYWYQQILGQGPKLLIQFQNNGVVDDSQLPKDRFSAERLKGVDSTLKIQPAKLEDSAVYLCASSLFLQAALTDTQYFGPGTRLTVL.

For the CDR3, the DNA is TGCAGTGGGTACGAGCAGTACTTC. It is translated as CSGYEQYF. This chain connects TRBV20-1 to TRBJ2-7; no definite D call. Germline CDR1 reads DFQATT; CDR2 reads SNEGSKA (reference sequence). There are 8 residues in the CDR3. V gave up 7 bases and J gave up 4 bases, with 2 bases separating them.

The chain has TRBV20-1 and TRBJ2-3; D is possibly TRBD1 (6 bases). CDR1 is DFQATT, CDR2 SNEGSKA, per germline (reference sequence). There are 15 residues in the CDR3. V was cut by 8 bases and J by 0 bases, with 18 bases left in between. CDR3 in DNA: TGCAGTCGATCGGACAGTATACATAGCACAGATACGCAGTATTTT. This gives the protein CSRSDSIHSTDTQYF.

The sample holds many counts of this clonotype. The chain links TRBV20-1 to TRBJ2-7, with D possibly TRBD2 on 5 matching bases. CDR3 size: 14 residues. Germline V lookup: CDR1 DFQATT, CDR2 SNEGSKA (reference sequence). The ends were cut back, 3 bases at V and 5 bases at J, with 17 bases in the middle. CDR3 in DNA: TGCAGTGCTAGGGCCGGACTCGGGTACGACGAGCAGTACTTC. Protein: CSARAGLGYDEQYF.

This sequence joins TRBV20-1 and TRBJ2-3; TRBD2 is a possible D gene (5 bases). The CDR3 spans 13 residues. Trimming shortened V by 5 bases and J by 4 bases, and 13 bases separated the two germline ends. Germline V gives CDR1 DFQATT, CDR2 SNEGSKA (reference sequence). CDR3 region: CSAGLSLADTQYF. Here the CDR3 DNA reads TGCAGTGCTGGACTCTCCCTGGCAGATACGCAGTATTTT.

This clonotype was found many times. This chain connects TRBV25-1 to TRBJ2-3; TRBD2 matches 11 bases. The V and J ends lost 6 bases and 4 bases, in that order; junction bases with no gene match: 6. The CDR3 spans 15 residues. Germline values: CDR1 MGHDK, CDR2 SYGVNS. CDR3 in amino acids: CASRVAGGAPDTQYF. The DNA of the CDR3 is TGTGCCAGCAGGGTAGCGGGAGGGGCGCCAGATACGCAGTATTTT.

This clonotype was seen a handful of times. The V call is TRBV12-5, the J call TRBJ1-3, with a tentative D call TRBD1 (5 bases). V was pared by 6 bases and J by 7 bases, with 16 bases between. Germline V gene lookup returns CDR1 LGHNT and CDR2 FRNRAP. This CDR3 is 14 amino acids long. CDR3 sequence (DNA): TGTGCTAGTGGACCTGGCGGGGGACCCAACACCATATATTTT. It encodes CASGPGGGPNTIYF.

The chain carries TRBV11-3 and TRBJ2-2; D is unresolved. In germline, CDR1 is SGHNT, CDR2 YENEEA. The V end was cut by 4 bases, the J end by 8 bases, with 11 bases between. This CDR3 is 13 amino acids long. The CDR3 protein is CASSSLEEGELFF. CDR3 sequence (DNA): TGTGCCAGCAGCTCTCTAGAGGAGGGGGAGCTGTTTTTT.

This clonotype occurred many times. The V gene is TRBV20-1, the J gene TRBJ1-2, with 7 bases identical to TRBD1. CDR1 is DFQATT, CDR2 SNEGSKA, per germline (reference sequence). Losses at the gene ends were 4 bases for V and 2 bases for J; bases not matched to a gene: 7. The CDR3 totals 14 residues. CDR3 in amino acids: CSAINRGRNYGYTF. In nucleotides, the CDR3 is TGCAGTGCTATTAACAGGGGCAGGAACTATGGCTACACCTTC.

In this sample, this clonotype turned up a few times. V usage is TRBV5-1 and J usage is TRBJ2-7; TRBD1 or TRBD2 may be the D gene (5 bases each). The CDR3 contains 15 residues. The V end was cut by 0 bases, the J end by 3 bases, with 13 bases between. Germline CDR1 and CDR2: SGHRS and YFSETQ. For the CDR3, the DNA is TGCGCCAGCAGCTTGGGGGGGACCGCCCGCTACGAGCAGTACTTC. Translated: CASSLGGTARYEQYF.

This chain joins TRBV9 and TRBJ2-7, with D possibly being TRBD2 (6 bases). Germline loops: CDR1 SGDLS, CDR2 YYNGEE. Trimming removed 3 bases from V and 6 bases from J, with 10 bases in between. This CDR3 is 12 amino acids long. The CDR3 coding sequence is TGTGCCAGCAGCGGGCAGGAGGGCGAGCAGTACTTC. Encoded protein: CASSGQEGEQYF.

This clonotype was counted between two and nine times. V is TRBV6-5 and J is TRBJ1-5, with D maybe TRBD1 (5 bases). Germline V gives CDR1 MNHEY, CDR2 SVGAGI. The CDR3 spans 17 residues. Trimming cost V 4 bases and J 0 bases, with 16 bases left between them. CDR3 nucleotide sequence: TGTGCCAGCAGTTGGACCGGGACGCCCTATAGCAATCAGCCCCAGCATTTT. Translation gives CASSWTGTPYSNQPQHF.